Listed here are 10 T cell receptor beta chains from one sample, sequenced in a study of shared clonotypes between healthy human individuals. Sequencing used immunoSEQ multiplex PCR; TCRdb keeps in-frame clones, though not all of them. The profile shows around 2.3 million clones, around 95% of them singletons. Sample: naive CD4+ T cells sorted from blood. The subset denotes: CD45RA+ positively selected. Receptors were obtained from a man between 18 and 29 years old in good health.

V and J are TRBV30 and TRBJ2-7; D may be TRBD1 (5 bases). Germline assignment: CDR1 GTSNPN and CDR2 SVGIG (reference sequence). The CDR3 spans 12 residues. The V end was cut by 4 bases, the J end by 4 bases, with 11 bases between. The CDR3 DNA reads TGTGCCTGGACAGGGCCCTCGTACGAGCAGTACTTC. Protein product: CAWTGPSYEQYF.

This clone was counted a few times. The sample carries other DNA sequences with the same CDR3. The V gene is TRBV6-5, the J gene TRBJ2-7; 11 bases are a match to TRBD1. Germline-derived CDR1 and CDR2 are MNHEY and SVGAGI. This CDR3 is built from 15 residues. V was pared by 2 bases and J by 3 bases, with 3 bases of the junction left unmatched. Written as DNA, the CDR3 is TGTGCCAGCAGTTACCGGGACAGGGGGAACTACGAGCAGTACTTC. Its translation: CASSYRDRGNYEQYF.

This rearrangement joins TRBV18 to TRBJ2-7; D unclear. The CDR3 extends over 14 amino acids. CDR1 and CDR2 (germline): KGHSH, LQKENI. With 1 base removed from V and 4 bases from J, the gap between germline ends came to 11 bases. CDR3 nucleotides: TGTGCCAGCTCACCACTAGGACCGAGTTACGAGCAGTACTTC. Amino acid sequence: CASSPLGPSYEQYF.

The J gene is TRBJ2-7, the V gene TRBV4-1; 7 bases are shared with TRBD2. Germline-derived CDR1 and CDR2 are MGHRA and YSYEKL. CDR3 size: 15 residues. V lost 1 base to trimming and J lost 6 bases; unmatched junction nucleotides: 9. Here the CDR3 reads CASSQVALQRGEQYF. For the CDR3, the DNA is TGCGCCAGCAGCCAAGTTGCATTACAGCGGGGCGAGCAGTACTTC.

The V call is TRBV30, the J call TRBJ2-2; D gene uncertain. Trimming took off 8 bases at V and 6 bases at J, with 4 bases between the two ends. The length of the CDR3 is 9 residues. Germline-derived CDR1 and CDR2 are GTSNPN and SVGIG (reference sequence). As DNA, the CDR3 is TGTGCCCCCCCCGGGGAGCTGTTTTTT. This codes for CAPPGELFF.

In this sample, this clone turned up a few times. This same CDR3 is encoded by further DNA sequences in the sample. This sequence joins TRBV2 and TRBJ1-1; D is uncertain. V dropped 4 bases and J dropped 1 base, with 4 bases sitting between them. The germline V gene has CDR1 SNHLY and CDR2 FYNNEI. The CDR3 runs to 12 residues. The CDR3 nucleotides read TGTGCCAGCAGTGGGGAGAACACTGAAGCTTTCTTT. Translated, it gives CASSGENTEAFF. Full variable domain (outside the CDR3, taken from reference TRBV2 and TRBJ1-1): EPEVTQTPSHQVTQMGQEVILRCVPISNHLYFYWYRQILGQKVEFLVSFYNNEISEKSEIFDDQFSVERPDGSNFTLKIRSTKLEDSAMYFCASSGENTEAFFGQGTRLTVV.

The chain is built from TRBV9 and TRBJ2-1; TRBD2 matches 11 bases. Per germline, CDR1 SGDLS and CDR2 YYNGEE. V was pared by 2 bases and J by 6 bases, with 7 bases of the junction left unmatched. The CDR3 has 16 residues. CDR3 nucleotides: TGTGCCAGCAGCGTCCTTAGCGGGGGGGCCAGCAATGAGCAGTTCTTC. Translated, it gives CASSVLSGGASNEQFF.

This chain connects TRBV11-3 to TRBJ2-1; D remains ambiguous. The CDR3 is 13 amino acids. Trimming removed 1 base at V and 4 bases at J, with 5 bases between. Germline lookup yields CDR1 SGHNT and CDR2 YENEEA. DNA for the CDR3: TGTGCCAGCAGCTTAGCAAGGTACAATGAGCAGTTCTTC. Amino acid sequence: CASSLARYNEQFF.

The count of this clone is one. This chain connects TRBV7-9 to TRBJ2-2; possibly TRBD1 for D (5 bases). Germline values: CDR1 SEHNR, CDR2 FQNEAQ (reference sequence). This CDR3 spans 15 amino acids. Trimming removed 7 bases from V and 0 bases from J, with 12 bases in between. The CDR3 coding sequence is TGTGCCAGCACTCCGACAGACCCGAACACCGGGGAGCTGTTTTTT. It is translated as CASTPTDPNTGELFF.

Comment on this clone: The sample holds other DNA sequences that translate to the same CDR3. This rearrangement joins TRBV2 to TRBJ2-7; tentatively, D is TRBD2 (7 bases). The CDR3 length is 15 residues. The V end lost 2 bases, the J end lost 1 base, and 12 bases lay between the germline ends. Germline V gene sequence: CDR1 SNHLY, CDR2 FYNNEI. CDR3 bases: TGTGCCAGCAGTGAATCGGGGAGGGGGTCCTACGAGCAGTACTTC. Its translation: CASSESGRGSYEQYF.